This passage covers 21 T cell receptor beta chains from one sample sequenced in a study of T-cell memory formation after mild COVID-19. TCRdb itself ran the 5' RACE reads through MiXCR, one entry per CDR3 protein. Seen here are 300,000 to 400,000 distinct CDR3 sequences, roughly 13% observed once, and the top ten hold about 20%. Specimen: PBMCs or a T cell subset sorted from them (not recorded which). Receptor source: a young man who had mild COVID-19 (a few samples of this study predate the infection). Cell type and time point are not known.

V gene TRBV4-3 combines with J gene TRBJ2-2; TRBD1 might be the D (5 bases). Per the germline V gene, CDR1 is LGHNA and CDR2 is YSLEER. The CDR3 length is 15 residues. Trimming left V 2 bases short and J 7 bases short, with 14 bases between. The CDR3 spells CASSQTARDDGELFF. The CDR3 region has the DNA TGCGCCAGCAGCCAAACCGCCAGGGATGACGGGGAGCTGTTTTTT.

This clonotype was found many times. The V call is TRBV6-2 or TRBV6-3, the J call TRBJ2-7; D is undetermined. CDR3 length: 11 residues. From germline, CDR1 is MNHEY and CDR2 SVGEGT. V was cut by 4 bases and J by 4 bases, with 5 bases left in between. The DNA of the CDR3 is TGTGCCAGCAGTTCTCAGTACGAGCAGTACTTC. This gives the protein CASSSQYEQYF.

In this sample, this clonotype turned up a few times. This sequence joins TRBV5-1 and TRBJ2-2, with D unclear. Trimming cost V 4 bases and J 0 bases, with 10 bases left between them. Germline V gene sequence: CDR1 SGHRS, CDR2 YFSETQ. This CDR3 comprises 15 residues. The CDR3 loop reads CASSPRSTNTGELFF. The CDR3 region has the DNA TGCGCCAGCAGCCCCCGGTCAACGAACACCGGGGAGCTGTTTTTT.

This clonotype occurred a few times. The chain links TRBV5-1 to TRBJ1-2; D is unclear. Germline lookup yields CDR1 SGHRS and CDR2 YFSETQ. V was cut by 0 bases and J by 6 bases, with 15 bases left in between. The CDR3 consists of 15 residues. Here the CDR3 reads CASSLEGGRRNGYTF. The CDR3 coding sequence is TGCGCCAGCAGCTTGGAGGGCGGCAGGAGAAATGGCTACACCTTC.

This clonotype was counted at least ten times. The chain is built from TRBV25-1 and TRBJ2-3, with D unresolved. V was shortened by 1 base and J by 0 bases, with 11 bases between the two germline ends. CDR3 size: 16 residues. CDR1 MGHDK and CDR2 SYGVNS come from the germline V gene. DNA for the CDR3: TGTGCCAGCAGTGAATGGGGTCGTACTAGCACAGATACGCAGTATTTT. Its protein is CASSEWGRTSTDTQYF.

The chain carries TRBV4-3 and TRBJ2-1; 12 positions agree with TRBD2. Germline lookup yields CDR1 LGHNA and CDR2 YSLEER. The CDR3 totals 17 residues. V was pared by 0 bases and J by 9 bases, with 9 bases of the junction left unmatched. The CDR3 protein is CASSQDRLAGGLGEQFF. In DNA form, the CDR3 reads TGCGCCAGCAGCCAAGATCGGCTAGCGGGGGGGCTGGGTGAGCAGTTCTTC.

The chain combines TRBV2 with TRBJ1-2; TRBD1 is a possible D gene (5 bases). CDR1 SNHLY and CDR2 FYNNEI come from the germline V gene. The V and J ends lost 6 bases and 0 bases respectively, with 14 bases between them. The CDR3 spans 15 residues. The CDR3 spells CASSPRGGSNYGYTF. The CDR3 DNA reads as TGTGCCAGCAGCCCGCGGGGCGGATCTAACTATGGCTACACCTTC.

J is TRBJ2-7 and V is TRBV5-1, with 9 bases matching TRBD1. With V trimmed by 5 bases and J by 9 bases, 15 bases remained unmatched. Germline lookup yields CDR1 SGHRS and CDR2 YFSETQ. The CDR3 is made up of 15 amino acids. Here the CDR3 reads CASRPTGGEVNSQYF. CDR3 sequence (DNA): TGCGCCAGCAGGCCTACAGGGGGCGAGGTAAATTCGCAGTACTTC.

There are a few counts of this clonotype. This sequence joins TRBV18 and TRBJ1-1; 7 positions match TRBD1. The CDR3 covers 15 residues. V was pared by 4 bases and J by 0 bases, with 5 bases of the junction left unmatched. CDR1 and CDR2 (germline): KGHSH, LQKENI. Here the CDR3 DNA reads TGTGCCAGCTCACTTCACAGGGGCATGAACACTGAAGCTTTCTTT. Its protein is CASSLHRGMNTEAFF.

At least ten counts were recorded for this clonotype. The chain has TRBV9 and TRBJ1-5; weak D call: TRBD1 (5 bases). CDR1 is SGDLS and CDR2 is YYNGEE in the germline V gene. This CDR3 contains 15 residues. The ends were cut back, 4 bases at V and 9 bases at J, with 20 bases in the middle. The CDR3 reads CASSPRAGINSPQHF. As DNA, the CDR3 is TGTGCCAGCAGCCCAAGGGCAGGGATTAACTCGCCCCAGCATTTT.

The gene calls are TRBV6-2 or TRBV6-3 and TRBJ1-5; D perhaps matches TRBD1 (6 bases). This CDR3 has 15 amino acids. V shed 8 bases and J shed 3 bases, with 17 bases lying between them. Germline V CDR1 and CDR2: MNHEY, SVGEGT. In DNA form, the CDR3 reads TGTGCCAGCGGAATGAGTCAGGGGATCAATCAGCCCCAGCATTTT. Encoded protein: CASGMSQGINQPQHF.

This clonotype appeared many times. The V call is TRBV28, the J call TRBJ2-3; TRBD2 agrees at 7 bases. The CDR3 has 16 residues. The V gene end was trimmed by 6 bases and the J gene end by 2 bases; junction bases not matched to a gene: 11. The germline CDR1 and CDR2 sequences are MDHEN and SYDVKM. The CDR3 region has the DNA TGTGCCAGCAGCCCCGGGGGGAAAGGGATCACAGATACGCAGTATTTT. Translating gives CASSPGGKGITDTQYF.

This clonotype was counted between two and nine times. Here the CDR3 reads CASSLGRGIGYGYTF. CDR3 DNA: TGTGCCAGCAGCTTGGGACGGGGGATAGGCTATGGCTACACCTTC. The chain recombines TRBV5-5 with TRBJ1-2; weak D call: TRBD1 (5 bases). Trimming pared 0 bases from V and 4 bases from J, leaving 13 bases between. The germline gives CDR1 SGHKS, CDR2 YYEKEE (reference sequence). The CDR3 runs to 15 residues. Complete variable domain (other parts from reference TRBV5-5 and TRBJ1-2): DAGVTQSPTHLIKTRGQQVTLRCSPISGHKSVSWYQQVLGQGPQFIFQYYEKEERGRGNFPDRFSARQFPNYSSELNVNALLLGDSALYLCASSLGRGIGYGYTFGSGTRLTVV.

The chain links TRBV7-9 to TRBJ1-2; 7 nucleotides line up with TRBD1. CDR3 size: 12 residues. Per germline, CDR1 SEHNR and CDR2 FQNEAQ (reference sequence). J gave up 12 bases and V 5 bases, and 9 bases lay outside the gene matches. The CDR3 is CASSPSTGFDTF. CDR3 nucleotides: TGTGCCAGCAGCCCCTCGACAGGGTTTGACACCTTC.

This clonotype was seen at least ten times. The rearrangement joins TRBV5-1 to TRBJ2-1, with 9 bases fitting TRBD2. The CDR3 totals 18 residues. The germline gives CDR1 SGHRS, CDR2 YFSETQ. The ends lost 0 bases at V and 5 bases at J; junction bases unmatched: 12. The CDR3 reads CASSLVVAGAKEDNEQFF. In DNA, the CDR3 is TGCGCCAGCAGCTTGGTGGTAGCGGGGGCAAAAGAGGACAATGAGCAGTTCTTC.

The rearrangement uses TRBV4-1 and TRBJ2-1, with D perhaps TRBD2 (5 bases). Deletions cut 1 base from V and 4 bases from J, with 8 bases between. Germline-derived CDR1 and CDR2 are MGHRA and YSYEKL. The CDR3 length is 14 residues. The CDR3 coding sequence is TGCGCCAGCAGCCAAGTCGGGGAGTACAATGAGCAGTTCTTC. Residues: CASSQVGEYNEQFF.

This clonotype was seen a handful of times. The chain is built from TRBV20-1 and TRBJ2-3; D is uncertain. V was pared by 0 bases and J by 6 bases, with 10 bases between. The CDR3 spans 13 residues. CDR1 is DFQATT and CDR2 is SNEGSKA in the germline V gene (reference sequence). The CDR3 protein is CSARERAGDTQYF. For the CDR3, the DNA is TGCAGTGCTAGAGAGCGAGCCGGCGATACGCAGTATTTT.

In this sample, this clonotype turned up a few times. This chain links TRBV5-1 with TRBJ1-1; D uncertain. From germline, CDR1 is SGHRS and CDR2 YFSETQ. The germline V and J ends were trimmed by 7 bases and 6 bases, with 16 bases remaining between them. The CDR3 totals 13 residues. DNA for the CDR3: TGCGCCAGCTCGGTTAACTACCAGTCTGAAGCTTTCTTT. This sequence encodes CASSVNYQSEAFF. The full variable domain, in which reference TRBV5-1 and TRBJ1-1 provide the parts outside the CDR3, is KAGVTQTPRYLIKTRGQQVTLSCSPISGHRSVSWYQQTPGQGLQFLFEYFSETQRNKGNFPGRFSGRQFSNSRSEMNVSTLELGDSALYLCASSVNYQSEAFFGQGTRLTVV.

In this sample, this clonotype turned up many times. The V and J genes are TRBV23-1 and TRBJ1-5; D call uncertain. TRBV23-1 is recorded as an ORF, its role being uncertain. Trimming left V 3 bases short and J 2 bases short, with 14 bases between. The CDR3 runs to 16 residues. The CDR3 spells CASSHLDRRGNQPQHF. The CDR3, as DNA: TGCGCCAGCAGTCACCTGGACCGGAGGGGCAATCAGCCCCAGCATTTT.

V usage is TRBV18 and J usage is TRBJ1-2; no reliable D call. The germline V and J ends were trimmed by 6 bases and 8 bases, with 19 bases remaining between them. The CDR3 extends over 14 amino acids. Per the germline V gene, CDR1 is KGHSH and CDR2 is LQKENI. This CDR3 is CASSPGNEFYGYTF. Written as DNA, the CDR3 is TGTGCCAGCTCGCCCGGAAACGAGTTCTACGGCTACACCTTC.

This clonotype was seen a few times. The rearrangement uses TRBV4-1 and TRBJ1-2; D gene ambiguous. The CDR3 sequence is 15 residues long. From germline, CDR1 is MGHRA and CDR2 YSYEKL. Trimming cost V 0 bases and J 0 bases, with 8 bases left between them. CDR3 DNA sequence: TGCGCCAGCAGCCAAGATGGCAGAGCTAACTATGGCTACACCTTC. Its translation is CASSQDGRANYGYTF.